A single sample is the source of the 30 T cell receptor beta chains below, sequenced in a study of blood T cells in healthy people across ages (dated by TCRdb to about 2015). Libraries came from 5' RACE. Sequencing took place on an Illumina HiSeq 2500. The second PCR ran for roughly 7 to 12 cycles and used a J-beta primer mix along with a sample-barcoded 5' primer. The public reads were quality trimmed at Q25 with fastp and then assembled into clones with MiXCR by TCRdb, keeping productive beta chains. CDR3 protein duplicates are merged, each entry listing the most common genes and DNA. Here the sample has 650,000 to 800,000 distinct CDR3 sequences; around 50% occur a single time. The ten largest clones add up to roughly 14% of the sample. The sequenced sample consisted of blood. The receptors stem from a woman of 80 years or more in good health.

On this clonotype: Since a much larger clone is just one base distant, this may be a read error. This sequence joins TRBV10-3 and TRBJ2-1, with 8 nucleotides matching TRBD2. The J call may be incorrect, as the DNA end agrees better with TRBJ2-7. Germline values: CDR1 ENHRY, CDR2 SYGVKD. This CDR3 comprises 15 residues. The CDR3: CAISDSSGSYNEQYF. The CDR3 DNA reads as TGTGCCATCAGTGACTCTAGCGGGTCCTACAATGAGCAGTACTTC.

J is TRBJ2-3 and V is TRBV20-1; D gene unclear. The CDR3 runs 14 residues. The V end lost 2 bases, the J end lost 0 bases, and 9 bases lay between the germline ends. CDR1 and CDR2 from the germline V gene are DFQATT and SNEGSKA (reference sequence). The CDR3 protein is CSARPDRSTDTQYF. The CDR3 DNA reads as TGCAGTGCTAGACCCGACCGGAGCACAGATACGCAGTATTTT.

This chain links TRBV9 with TRBJ2-1; 9 bases line up with TRBD2. CDR1 is SGDLS, CDR2 YYNGEE, per germline. There are 15 residues in the CDR3. The V gene end was trimmed by 0 bases and the J gene end by 9 bases; junction bases not matched to a gene: 7. The CDR3 bases are TGTGCCAGCAGCGTAGTTGCGGGAGGGGCTGGTGAGCAGTTCTTC. It yields the protein CASSVVAGGAGEQFF.

The chain has TRBV29-1 and TRBJ1-1, with D maybe TRBD1 (6 bases). The V and J ends lost 7 bases and 2 bases respectively, with 17 bases between them. This CDR3 contains 14 residues. The V gene's germline CDR1 is SQVTM and CDR2 ANQGSEA. The CDR3 loop is CSAREGGGNTEAFF. The CDR3 nucleotides are TGCAGCGCCCGAGAGGGGGGCGGAAACACTGAAGCTTTCTTT.

Regarding this clonotype: This may come from a read error, since a much larger clone is one base off. The chain uses TRBV5-1 and TRBJ2-1; D unclear. The CDR3 spans 13 residues. Germline V gene data show CDR1 as SGHRS and CDR2 as YFSETQ. Here the CDR3 reads CASSLDTYNGQFF. DNA of the CDR3: TGCGCCAGCAGCTTGGACACCTACAATGGGCAGTTCTTC.

This clonotype was seen a handful of times. The V and J genes are TRBV6-1 and TRBJ2-5; D remains unclear. Deletions cut 3 bases from V and 4 bases from J, with 12 bases between. CDR1 and CDR2 (germline): MNHNS, SASEGT. This CDR3 comprises 14 residues. The DNA for the CDR3 is TGTGCCAGCAGTGATCTTCGGCGATCAGAGACCCAGTACTTC. This encodes CASSDLRRSETQYF.

In this sample, this clonotype turned up once. The chain carries TRBV20-1 and TRBJ1-5, with TRBD1 as a possible D gene (5 bases). Trimming took off 3 bases at V and 4 bases at J, with 16 bases between the two ends. Germline CDR1 DFQATT, CDR2 SNEGSKA (reference sequence). This CDR3 comprises 15 residues. For the CDR3, the DNA is TGCAGTGCTAGTCCCCCCGACAGTCCAAATCAGCCCCAGCATTTT. Its protein is CSASPPDSPNQPQHF.

Details on this clonotype: Given a much more abundant clone one base away, this may be a read error. The chain links TRBV28 to TRBJ2-1, with D maybe TRBD2 (5 bases). The DNA end favors TRBJ2-7, so the J call may be wrong. Germline CDR1 is MDHEN and CDR2 is SYDVKM. The CDR3 is 15 amino acids. The CDR3 nucleotides read TGTGCCAGTATCAGCGGCGCGGTCTCCTACAATGAGCAGTACTTC. Protein sequence: CASISGAVSYNEQYF.

The sample holds one count of this clonotype. This sequence joins TRBV3-1 and TRBJ2-3; D may be TRBD1 (6 bases). Per the germline V gene, CDR1 is LGHDT and CDR2 is YNNKEL (reference sequence). V lost 0 bases and J lost 2, with 9 bases in between. The length of the CDR3 is 15 residues. CDR3 nucleotides: TGTGCCAGCAGCCAAGAGCACAGGGTCACAGATACGCAGTATTTT. Protein sequence: CASSQEHRVTDTQYF.

The V gene is TRBV7-2, the J gene TRBJ2-1; 7 positions match TRBD2. V shed 5 bases, J shed 7 bases, and the junction held 11 bases outside the gene matches. CDR3 length: 15 amino acids. CDR1 and CDR2 (germline): SGHTA, FQGNSA. The CDR3 DNA is TGTGCCAGCAGCCCCCGCGGCGGGAGCGTTAATGAGCAGTTCTTC. It specifies CASSPRGGSVNEQFF.

The chain couples TRBV28 to TRBJ2-1; 8 bases align to TRBD2. V gave up 2 bases and J gave up 10 bases; unmatched junction bases: 13. CDR1 and CDR2 from the germline V gene are MDHEN and SYDVKM. The CDR3 totals 16 residues. Written as DNA, the CDR3 is TGTGCCAGCAGTTTACTGGGGCGGGGGGCCCAGAAGGAGCAGTTCTTC. This encodes CASSLLGRGAQKEQFF.

The chain is built from TRBV7-6 and TRBJ2-3; D is possibly TRBD2 (6 bases). Per the germline V gene, CDR1 is SGHVS and CDR2 is FNYEAQ. V was clipped by 5 bases and J by 1 base, with 13 bases between them. The CDR3 spans 15 residues. DNA for the CDR3: TGTGCCAGCAGCCACAAAGGAGGGGGCACAGATACGCAGTATTTT. This codes for CASSHKGGGTDTQYF. Full variable domain (missing parts from reference TRBV7-6 and TRBJ2-3): GAGVSQSPRYKVTKRGQDVALRCDPISGHVSLYWYRQALGQGPEFLTYFNYEAQQDKSGLPNDRFSAERPEGSISTLTIQRTEQRDSAMYRCASSHKGGGTDTQYFGPGTRLTVL.

This clonotype was counted between two and nine times. The chain combines TRBV12-3 or TRBV12-4 with TRBJ2-1; D gene ambiguous. The CDR3 is 15 residues long. V lost 5 bases, J lost 2 bases, and 13 bases lay in between. CDR3 sequence (DNA): TGTGCCAGCAGTCCCGATATTGCCCCCTACAATGAGCAGTTCTTC. Translating it yields CASSPDIAPYNEQFF.

The chain combines TRBV4-3 with TRBJ1-2, with D unclear. The CDR3 spans 15 residues. Trimming stripped 0 bases from V and 7 bases from J, with 15 bases between. Germline V gene lookup returns CDR1 LGHNA and CDR2 YSLEER. The CDR3 DNA reads TGCGCCAGCAGCCAAGAAGGGTATCGGGGTGGTGGCTACACCTTC. Translation: CASSQEGYRGGGYTF.

V and J are TRBV20-1 and TRBJ2-5; 8 positions agree with TRBD2. Trimming at V came to 3 bases and at J to 2 bases, leaving 5 bases not matched to a gene. CDR3 length: 14 residues. Germline lookup yields CDR1 DFQATT and CDR2 SNEGSKA (reference sequence). CDR3 sequence reads: CSASIPGGQETQYF. The CDR3 bases are TGCAGTGCTAGTATACCGGGGGGGCAAGAGACCCAGTACTTC.

Only a few counts were recorded for this clonotype. The chain is built from TRBV5-1 and TRBJ2-5, with D unresolved. V was trimmed by 1 base and J by 4 bases, leaving 8 bases between them. The CDR3 has 13 residues. In germline, CDR1 is SGHRS, CDR2 YFSETQ. The CDR3 region has the DNA TGCGCCAGCAGCTTGTTTGTTCGAGAGACCCAGTACTTC. Encoded protein: CASSLFVRETQYF.

This rearrangement joins TRBV6-6 to TRBJ1-2, with D possibly matching TRBD1 (6 bases). CDR1 and CDR2 from the germline V gene are MNHNY and SVGAGI (reference sequence). V was shortened by 11 bases and J by 10 bases, with 20 bases between the two germline ends. This CDR3 contains 12 residues. CDR3 bases: TGTGCCGGCATCGCCGGAGGGGGGGACTACACCTTC. Protein sequence: CAGIAGGGDYTF.

The sample holds many counts of this clonotype. The rearrangement links TRBV9 to TRBJ2-7; D is possibly TRBD1 (6 bases). Between the trimmed V and J ends, which lost 3 bases and 6 bases, there was a span of 13 bases. The CDR3 has 13 residues. Per the germline V gene, CDR1 is SGDLS and CDR2 is YYNGEE. CDR3 DNA: TGTGCCAGCAGCGAAACCCCACAGGGCGAGCAGTACTTC. This sequence encodes CASSETPQGEQYF.

The rearrangement joins TRBV12-3 or TRBV12-4 to TRBJ2-3; 8 bases are shared with TRBD2. CDR3 length equals 16 residues. With 2 bases clipped from V and 2 bases from J, the junction kept 6 bases outside the gene matches. The CDR3 sequence is CASSLLGGGYTDTQYF. The DNA for the CDR3 is TGTGCCAGCAGTTTATTAGGCGGGGGGTACACAGATACGCAGTATTTT.

This clonotype was seen a few times. This chain links TRBV6-5 with TRBJ2-5; D may be TRBD1 or TRBD2 (5 bases each). The germline gives CDR1 MNHEY, CDR2 SVGAGI. This CDR3 has 11 amino acids. CDR3: CGTGREETQYF. The CDR3 nucleotides are TGTGGGACGGGGCGTGAGGAGACCCAGTACTTC.

This chain uses TRBV5-1 with TRBJ1-2, with 7 positions matching TRBD1. From germline, CDR1 is SGHRS and CDR2 YFSETQ. V lost 0 bases and J lost 0; bases outside the gene matches: 5. The CDR3 has 16 amino acids. This CDR3 reads CASSLDGTVTNYGYTF. CDR3 in DNA: TGCGCCAGCAGCTTGGATGGGACAGTTACTAACTATGGCTACACCTTC.

This clonotype was found a few times. A single base separates this from a much larger clone, so it may be a read error. The V call is TRBV29-1, the J call TRBJ2-7; D call uncertain. V lost 5 bases and J lost 7, with 12 bases in between. Per germline, CDR1 SQVTM and CDR2 ANQGSEA. There are 11 residues in the CDR3. The CDR3 protein is CSVSQANEQYF. Here the CDR3 DNA reads TGCAGCGTTAGCCAGGCCAATGAGCAGTACTTC.

This clonotype was detected only a few times. V usage is TRBV18 and J usage is TRBJ2-4, with unresolved D. V gave up 3 bases and J gave up 0 bases, with 18 bases separating them. This CDR3 has 18 residues. CDR1 KGHSH and CDR2 LQKENI come from the germline V gene. The CDR3 here is CASSPAGLRMLAKNIQYF. The CDR3 DNA sequence: TGTGCCAGCTCACCGGCTGGTCTCCGAATGCTAGCCAAAAACATTCAGTACTTC.

The V and J genes are TRBV7-9 and TRBJ1-2; D gene unclear. Per the germline V gene, CDR1 is SEHNR and CDR2 is FQNEAQ (reference sequence). Trimming cost V 5 bases and J 7 bases, with 11 bases left between them. The CDR3 is 12 amino acids. The CDR3 region is CASSQTFGGYTF. As DNA, the CDR3 is TGTGCCAGCAGCCAAACATTTGGTGGCTACACCTTC.

The chain links TRBV28 to TRBJ2-3; TRBD2 aligns across 7 bases. From germline, CDR1 is MDHEN and CDR2 SYDVKM. The CDR3 runs to 17 residues. V trimming: 4 bases; J trimming: 2 bases; junction bases outside the gene matches: 12. Written as DNA, the CDR3 is TGTGCCAGCAGTTCCCCGTTTAGGGGAGGGTACACAGATACGCAGTATTTT. Translation gives CASSSPFRGGYTDTQYF.

In regard to this clonotype: A read error is possible here, since a much larger clone lies one base away. V and J are TRBV20-1 and TRBJ2-3; D remains unclear. Germline CDR1 and CDR2: DFQATT and SNEGSKA (reference sequence). V lost 7 bases and J 0 bases, leaving 17 bases between the germline ends. The CDR3 totals 15 residues. This chain's CDR3 is CSVNHQTPSTDTQYF. In nucleotides, the CDR3 is TGCAGTGTTAACCATCAGACTCCGAGCACAGATACGCAGTATTTT.

This clonotype was recorded at least ten times. The DNA is omitted, as the CDR3 cannot be located on it reliably, and the CDR3 follows TCRdb's listing. This chain joins TRBV21-1 and TRBJ2-3; the listed D gene, TRBD2, was not tested against the DNA. TRBV21-1 is marked as a pseudogene. The CDR3 spans 15 amino acids, including both terminal residues. This CDR3 reads CASSKVGQGADTQYF.

Concerning this clonotype itself: Being one base from a much bigger clone, this may be a read error. The rearrangement links TRBV12-3 or TRBV12-4 to TRBJ2-7; 7 nucleotides agree with TRBD2. This CDR3 contains 14 residues. V lost 7 bases, J lost 3 bases, and 9 bases stayed unmatched. DNA for the CDR3: TGTGCCAGCACCCGCGGGAGTAAGTTCTACGAGCAGTACTTC. It encodes CASTRGSKFYEQYF.

The V call is TRBV12-3 or TRBV12-4, the J call TRBJ2-7; possible D gene TRBD2, 5 bases. The end of the DNA fits TRBJ2-5 better, so the J call may be wrong. The CDR3 length is 14 residues. CDR3 loop: CASRSRTQQETQYF. DNA for the CDR3: TGTGCCAGCAGGTCGAGGACTCAGCAAGAGACCCAGTACTTC.

In its sample, this clonotype was seen a few times. This sequence joins TRBV7-3 and TRBJ1-5; no clear D gene. CDR1 and CDR2 from the germline V gene are SGHTA and FQGTGA. The CDR3 contains 13 residues. Trimming took off 1 base at V and 9 bases at J, with 10 bases between the two ends. The CDR3, as DNA: TGTGCCAGCAGCTTAAGGGGTGTCCGGCCCCAGCATTTT. It encodes CASSLRGVRPQHF.